The text below deals with one T cell receptor beta chain. Its antigen is unknown. The input lacks base qualities; no much larger clone sits a single base away. The record originates from a study of shared clonotypes between healthy human individuals (TCRdb year 2020). Context from the whole study: A few men and two women, aged 18 to 49 years, made up the cohort. Different laboratories and diverse techniques were used to prepare libraries and sequence TCR repertoires, to increase sequencing depth and limit assay-specific biases. For each donor, three plates each were used for CD4 naive and CD4 memory, two plates were used for CD8 naive, and one plate was used for CD8 memory. The study deeply sequenced blood TCR repertoires of five healthy adults to estimate repertoire size and the extent of clonotype sharing between individuals. Between about 0.85 and 10 billion PBMCs per donor were obtained by leukapheresis.

The paper's findings and limits, for the study overall: The small number of donors limited the genetic and exposure-history diversity represented. Only blood was sampled, and tissue TCR repertoires likely differ from those in blood. Across a handful of donors, roughly 5.1% of naive CD4, roughly 3.8% of naive CD8, roughly 2.2% of memory CD4, and around 0.4% of memory CD8 clonotypes were shared. Based on pairwise subsampling, the degree of clonotype sharing among donors was expected to be affected by sequencing depth. Compared with non-shared clonotypes, clonotypes shared by all four sorted-subset donors had higher generation probabilities. Larger estimated clonotype richness was generally found for naive subsets than for memory subsets. Incomplete sequencing was indicated by rarefaction of sorted-subset datasets, despite the large sequencing depth.

CD8 naive samples were CD45RO-negative cells positively selected for CCR7, giving a CD45RA+CCR7+ population that excluded TemRA cells. The donors were healthy, HIV-negative adults with no recently reported acute infections or vaccinations. Only Caucasian adults living in Nashville, Tennessee, USA were represented among the donors. Blood was collected by leukapheresis, and PBMCs were isolated by Ficoll-Histopaque density gradient centrifugation and then cryopreserved in liquid nitrogen vapor phase. Analytical flow cytometry was used to check the purity and quantity of every magnetically sorted T cell population. From each sorted fraction, genomic DNA was isolated and quantified by UV absorbance on a Nanodrop 2000c. The junction shows trimming of 0 bases on V and 0 bases on J, plus 13 bases between the germline ends. CDR1 and CDR2 were assigned from the germline V gene as SGHRS and YFSETQ. The CDR3, from cysteine to phenylalanine, totals 16 residues. CDR3 DNA is the only sequence kept; it has 48 bases, read in frame from the first base.

Using the deep immunoSEQ assay, TCR CDR3 regions were amplified from genomic DNA by multiplex PCR. Extracted genomic DNA from each cell subset was spread evenly across all wells of several immunoSEQ 96-well plates, with each plate serving as a replicate. For sorted subsets, each replicate PCR was loaded with approximately 0.2 ug genomic DNA, equivalent to about 30,000 T cell genomes. Purified libraries were quantified with a Qubit 3.0 fluorometer, sized on a Bioanalyzer 2100, and re-quantified with the KAPA Library Quantification kit. Each immunoSEQ 96-well plate was sequenced on its own single-read 150-cycle Illumina NextSeq 550 flow cell. On the authors' methods: The immunoSEQ output contained only junctional sequences without quality scores, so filtering could not match that applied to full-length reads. To assign V/J genes and CDR3, sequences were annotated using PyIR, a Python wrapper for IgBLAST v1.9, with IMGT germline references. Reads with weak V/J assignments (E-value above 1e-6), missing CDR3, stop codons, out-of-frame junctions, or ambiguous translated residues were removed. V3J clonotypes were defined as sequences sharing the same inferred V gene, J gene, and CDR3 amino acid sequence. Percentage overlap between repertoires was calculated by dividing the number of shared unique clonotypes by the size of the smaller repertoire. Repertoire richness was assessed with RTK rarefaction, the Chao1 estimator, and Recon v2.1 estimates of unobserved clonotypes. For all TCRbeta clonotypes obtained by the gDNA method from four donors, generation probabilities were computed with OLGA. As stored in TCRdb, this immuneACCESS dataset retains in-frame rearrangements with V and J assigned. A fraction of the clones does not appear; measured against another copy, unresolved V genes explain less than half of the discrepancy, and the remainder lacks a known reason. V, J and clone size derive from that table, while D and trimming were established from the DNA sequence. The sample table holds around 1.9 million clones, of which approximately 92% were seen once. Of the sample, over 1.5% is held by the ten largest clones.

Sequencing was performed on naive CD8+ T cells from PBMCs. This specimen's cell subset or site label, interpreted: CD45RA+CCR7+. This receptor was identified in a man aged 18-30 years in good health. Some clones in this sample may be carry-over from other donors' samples. The chain joins TRBV5-1 to TRBJ2-7, with the D call perhaps TRBD1 or TRBD2, each one matching 6 bases. The nucleotides are TGCGCCAGCAGCTTGGGTGAGGGGGGACCCTCCTACGAGCAGTACTTC. Translated, it reads CASSLGEGGPSYEQYF.